These 11 T cell receptor beta chains came from one sample sequenced in a study of tumor-infiltrating lymphocytes in primary liver carcinoma (TCRdb year 2017). The listed sequencing device is Illumina HiSeq 2500. A constant-region primer and ProtoScript II reverse transcriptase were used to reverse-transcribe TCRbeta-specific cDNA from around 530 ng total RNA. Three nested multiplex PCR rounds, following a slightly modified ARM-PCR procedure, were used to build the TCRbeta libraries. Multiplex TRBV1-TRBV30 forward primers and a Cbeta reverse primer were used in the first two PCR rounds, each of which was run for around 10 cycles. Using fastp at Q25 and MiXCR, TCRdb reprocessed the public reads and kept productive beta chains. Each CDR3 protein appears once, grouped with its most common genes and DNA. Counted in this sample were 150,000 to 200,000 distinct CDR3 sequences; less than 70% of them appeared once. Roughly 6.8% of the sample belongs to the ten largest clones.

TRIzol reagent was used to extract blood RNA from unsorted whole blood, while the DNeasy Blood & Tissue kit provided the germline DNA. Sequencing was performed on peripheral blood. The receptors here all came from a woman aged 60 to 75 with primary liver carcinoma and hepatitis B virus infection.

In the case of this clonotype: This may stem from a read error, because a much larger clone lies one nucleotide away. The genes are TRBV10-3 and TRBJ1-1; 8 nucleotides match TRBD1. Germline V gene data show CDR1 as ENHRY and CDR2 as SYGVKD. The CDR3 runs 12 residues. The CDR3 bases are TGTGTCATCCAGGGGGCTAGTACTGAAGCTTTCTTT. Translated, it gives CVIQGASTEAFF.

The chain joins TRBV11-2 to TRBJ2-1; 11 bases agree with TRBD2. Germline CDR1 reads SGHAT; CDR2 reads FQNNGV. There are 19 residues in the CDR3. Trimming removed 5 bases from V and 12 bases from J; junction bases left unmatched: 24. The CDR3: CASSPLTGGVETSGNTQFF. CDR3 DNA sequence: TGTGCCAGCAGCCCCCTGACAGGGGGGGTAGAGACTAGCGGGAATACGCAGTTCTTC.

This clonotype came up once. The chain joins TRBV11-2 to TRBJ2-7; D tentatively fits TRBD1 or TRBD2 (6 bases each). The CDR3 totals 16 residues. Germline-derived CDR1 and CDR2 are SGHAT and FQNNGV. V was pared by 11 bases and J by 3 bases, with 26 bases between. CDR3 residues: CAYSLASGAGGYEQYF. The CDR3 DNA sequence: TGTGCCTACAGCCTAGCGTCGGGGGCAGGAGGCTACGAGCAGTACTTC.

On this clonotype itself: Lacking the conserved final phenylalanine or tryptophan, this CDR3 likely reflects a read error. The chain couples TRBV30 to TRBJ1-4, with unresolved D. Germline V gives CDR1 GTSNPN, CDR2 SVGIG (reference sequence). This CDR3 comprises 14 residues. The CDR3 here is CTWRSSFTNEKLFI. The CDR3 DNA follows: TGTACCTGGAGGAGTAGTTTTACTAATGAAAAACTGTTTATT.

This clonotype has only one observation. The chain recombines TRBV7-8 with TRBJ2-5, with D possibly being TRBD2 (6 bases). This CDR3 is built from 14 residues. Per germline, CDR1 SGHVS and CDR2 FQNEAQ. Trimming cost V 3 bases and J 1 base, with 9 bases left between them. The CDR3 DNA is TGTGCCAGCAGCTTCCGGGAGCCCCAAGAGACCCAGTACTTC. It is translated as CASSFREPQETQYF.

Turning to this clonotype: A single base separates this from a much larger clone, so it may be a read error. This chain uses TRBV12-3 or TRBV12-4 with TRBJ2-5, with D possibly TRBD1 on 6 matching bases. The V and J ends lost 6 bases and 4 bases respectively, with 12 bases between them. This CDR3 region has 13 residues. The CDR3 nucleotides read TGTGCCAGCAGCGAGACAGGAGGAGAGACCCAGTACTTC. This sequence encodes CASSETGGETQYF.

About this clonotype: The junction and the germline gene differ at one end; a read error may be behind it. The V gene is TRBV6-1, the J gene TRBJ1-5; D not resolved. The CDR3 extends over 15 amino acids. Germline assignment: CDR1 MNHNS and CDR2 SASEGT. The CDR3 loop is CASSEALGSNQSQHF. CDR3 sequence (DNA): TGTGCCAGCAGTGAAGCGCTAGGGTCAAATCAGTCCCAGCATTTT.

Note on this clonotype: A clone one base away is much larger, so this may be a read error. CDR3 sequence: CASTIWARIYSNQPQHF. The CDR3 nucleotides read TGTGCCAGCACCATATGGGCGAGGATCTATAGCAATCAGCCCCAGCATTTT. The chain joins TRBV6-1 to TRBJ1-5; D gene uncertain. This CDR3 spans 17 amino acids. The V gene lost 7 bases and the J gene lost 0 bases, with 19 bases spanning the gap. Germline V gives CDR1 MNHNS, CDR2 SASEGT.

In its sample, this clonotype was seen a few times. V usage is TRBV6-6 and J usage is TRBJ2-7; D gene unclear. This CDR3 is 13 amino acids long. Germline V gives CDR1 MNHNY, CDR2 SVGAGI (reference sequence). V was trimmed by 7 bases and J by 5 bases, leaving 15 bases between them. CDR3: CASNLNGGHEQYF. The CDR3 DNA follows: TGTGCCAGCAATCTTAACGGCGGCCACGAGCAGTACTTC.

The rearrangement joins TRBV11-2 to TRBJ2-5; TRBD2 matches 7 bases. The CDR3 loop spans 14 amino acids. Germline V lookup: CDR1 SGHAT, CDR2 FQNNGV. With V trimmed by 4 bases and J by 8 bases, 10 bases remained unmatched. The DNA of the CDR3 is TGTGCCAGCAGCTCCGCCACGTGGGAGGGAACCCAGTACTTC. It translates to CASSSATWEGTQYF.

The chain uses TRBV5-1 and TRBJ2-1, with 9 positions matching TRBD1. The V segment lost 0 bases and the J segment 9 bases; nucleotides outside the gene matches: 7. Germline lookup yields CDR1 SGHRS and CDR2 YFSETQ. The CDR3 is 15 residues long. CDR3: CASSLGTGVFIEQFF. CDR3 in DNA: TGCGCCAGCAGCTTGGGGACAGGGGTTTTCATTGAGCAGTTCTTC.